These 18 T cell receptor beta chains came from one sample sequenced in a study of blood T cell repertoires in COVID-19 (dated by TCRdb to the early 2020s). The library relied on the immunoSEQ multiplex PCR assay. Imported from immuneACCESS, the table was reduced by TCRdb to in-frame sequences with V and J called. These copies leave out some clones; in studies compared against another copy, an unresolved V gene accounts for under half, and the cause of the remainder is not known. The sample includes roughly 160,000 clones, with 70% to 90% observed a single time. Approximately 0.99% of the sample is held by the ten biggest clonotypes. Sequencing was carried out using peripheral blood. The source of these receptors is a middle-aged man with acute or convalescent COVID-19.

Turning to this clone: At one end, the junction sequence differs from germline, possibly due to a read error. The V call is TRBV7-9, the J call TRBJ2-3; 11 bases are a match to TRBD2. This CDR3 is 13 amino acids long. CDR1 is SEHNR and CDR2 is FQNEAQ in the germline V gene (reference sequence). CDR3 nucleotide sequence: TGTGCCAGCAGCTTAAGGGAAGGAGGGACTAGCGGTTTT. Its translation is CASSLREGGTSGF.

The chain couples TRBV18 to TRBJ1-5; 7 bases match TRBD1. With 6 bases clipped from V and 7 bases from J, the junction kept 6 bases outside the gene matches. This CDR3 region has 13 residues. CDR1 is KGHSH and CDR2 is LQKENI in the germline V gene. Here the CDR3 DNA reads TGTGCCAGCTCGGCCGACAGGGACCAGCCCCAGCATTTT. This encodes CASSADRDQPQHF.

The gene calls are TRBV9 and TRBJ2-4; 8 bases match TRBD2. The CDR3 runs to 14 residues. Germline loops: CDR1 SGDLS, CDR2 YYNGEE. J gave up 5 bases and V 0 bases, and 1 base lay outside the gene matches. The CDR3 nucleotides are TGTGCCAGCAGCGTAGCGGGGGGGCAAAACATTCAGTACTTC. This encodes CASSVAGGQNIQYF.

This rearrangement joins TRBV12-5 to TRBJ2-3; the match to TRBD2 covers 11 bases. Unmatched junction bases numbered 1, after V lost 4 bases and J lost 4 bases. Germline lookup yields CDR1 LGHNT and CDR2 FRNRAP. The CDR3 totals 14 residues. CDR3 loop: CASGSSGGSDTQYF. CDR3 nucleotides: TGTGCTAGTGGTTCTAGCGGGGGGTCAGATACGCAGTATTTT.

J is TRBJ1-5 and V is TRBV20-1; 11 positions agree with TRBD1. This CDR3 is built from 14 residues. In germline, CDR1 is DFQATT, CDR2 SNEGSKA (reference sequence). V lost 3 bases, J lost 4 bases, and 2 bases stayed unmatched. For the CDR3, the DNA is TGCAGTGCTAGTGGACAGGGGGCAAATCAGCCCCAGCATTTT. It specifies CSASGQGANQPQHF.

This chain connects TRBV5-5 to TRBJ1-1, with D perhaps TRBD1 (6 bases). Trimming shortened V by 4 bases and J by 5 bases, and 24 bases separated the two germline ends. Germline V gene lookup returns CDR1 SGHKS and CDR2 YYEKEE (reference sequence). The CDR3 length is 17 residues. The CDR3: CASSPPWGRGGGTEAFF. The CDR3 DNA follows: TGTGCCAGCAGCCCCCCTTGGGGACGAGGGGGTGGAACTGAAGCTTTCTTT.

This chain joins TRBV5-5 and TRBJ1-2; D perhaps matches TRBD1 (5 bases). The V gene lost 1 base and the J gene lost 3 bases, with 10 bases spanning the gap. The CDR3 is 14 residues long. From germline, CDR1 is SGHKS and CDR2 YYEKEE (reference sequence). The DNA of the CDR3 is TGTGCCAGCAGCTTGAGGGGATTGGACTATGGCTACACCTTC. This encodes CASSLRGLDYGYTF.

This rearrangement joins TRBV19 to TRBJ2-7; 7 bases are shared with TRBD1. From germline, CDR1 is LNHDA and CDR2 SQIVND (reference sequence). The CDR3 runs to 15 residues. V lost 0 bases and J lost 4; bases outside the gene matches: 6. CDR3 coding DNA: TGTGCCAGTAGTATAGAAGAGGGGGCGATGTACGAGCAGTACTTC. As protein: CASSIEEGAMYEQYF.

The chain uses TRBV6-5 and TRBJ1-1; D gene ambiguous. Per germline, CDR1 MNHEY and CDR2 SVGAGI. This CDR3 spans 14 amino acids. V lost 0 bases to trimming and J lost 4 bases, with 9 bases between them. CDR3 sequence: CASSYSSLSTEAFF. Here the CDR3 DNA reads TGTGCCAGCAGTTACTCCTCGCTATCCACTGAAGCTTTCTTT.

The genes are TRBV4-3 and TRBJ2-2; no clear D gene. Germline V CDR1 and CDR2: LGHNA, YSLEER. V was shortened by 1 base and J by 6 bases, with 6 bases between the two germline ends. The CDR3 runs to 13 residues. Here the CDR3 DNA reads TGCGCCAGCAGCCAAGTGCGCGCCGGGGAGCTGTTTTTT. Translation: CASSQVRAGELFF.

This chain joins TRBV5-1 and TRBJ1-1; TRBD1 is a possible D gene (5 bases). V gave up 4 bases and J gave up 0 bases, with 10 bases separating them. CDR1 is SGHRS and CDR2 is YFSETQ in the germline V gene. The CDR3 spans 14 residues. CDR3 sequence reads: CASSRDSLNTEAFF. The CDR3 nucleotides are TGCGCCAGCAGCCGTGACAGCCTGAACACTGAAGCTTTCTTT.

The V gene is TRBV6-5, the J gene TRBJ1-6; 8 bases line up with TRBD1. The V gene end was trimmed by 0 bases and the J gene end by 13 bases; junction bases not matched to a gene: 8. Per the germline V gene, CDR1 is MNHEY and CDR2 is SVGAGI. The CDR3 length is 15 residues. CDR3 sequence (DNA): TGTGCCAGCAGTTACTCGGCAGGGGGCGGGTCGCCCCTCCACTTT. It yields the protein CASSYSAGGGSPLHF.

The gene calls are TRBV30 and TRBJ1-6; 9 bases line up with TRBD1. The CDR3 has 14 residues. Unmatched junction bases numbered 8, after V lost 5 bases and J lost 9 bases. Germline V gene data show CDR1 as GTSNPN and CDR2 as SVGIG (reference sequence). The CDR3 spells CAWEPGQGGSPLHF. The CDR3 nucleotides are TGTGCCTGGGAACCGGGACAGGGTGGTTCACCCCTCCACTTT.

Here the CDR3 reads CASSQGDNPSTDTQYF. The CDR3 DNA sequence: TGCGCCAGCAGCCAAGGGGACAACCCCAGCACAGATACGCAGTATTTT. This chain links TRBV4-3 with TRBJ2-3; tentatively, D is TRBD1 (6 bases). CDR3 length equals 16 residues. V was cut by 1 base and J by 0 bases, with 11 bases left in between. Germline V CDR1 and CDR2: LGHNA, YSLEER.

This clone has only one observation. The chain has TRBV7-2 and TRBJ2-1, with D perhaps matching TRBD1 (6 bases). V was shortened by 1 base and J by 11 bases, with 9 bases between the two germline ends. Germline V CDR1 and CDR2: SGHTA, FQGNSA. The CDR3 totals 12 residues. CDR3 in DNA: TGTGCCAGCAGCTTAGGAGGACAGAAGCAGTTCTTC. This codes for CASSLGGQKQFF.

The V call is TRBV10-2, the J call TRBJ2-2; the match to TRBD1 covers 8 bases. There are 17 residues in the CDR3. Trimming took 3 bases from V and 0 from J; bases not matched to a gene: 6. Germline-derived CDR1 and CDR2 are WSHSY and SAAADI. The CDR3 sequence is CASSDVQGATNTGELFF. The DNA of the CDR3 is TGCGCCAGCAGTGACGTTCAGGGGGCAACGAACACCGGGGAGCTGTTTTTT.

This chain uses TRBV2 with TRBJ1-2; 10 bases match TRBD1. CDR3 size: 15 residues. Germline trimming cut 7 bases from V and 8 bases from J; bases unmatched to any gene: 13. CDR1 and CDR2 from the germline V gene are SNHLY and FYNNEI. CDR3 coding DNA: TGTGCCAGCAACCCCATCCTGACAGGGGGCGGGGGCTACACCTTC. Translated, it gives CASNPILTGGGGYTF.

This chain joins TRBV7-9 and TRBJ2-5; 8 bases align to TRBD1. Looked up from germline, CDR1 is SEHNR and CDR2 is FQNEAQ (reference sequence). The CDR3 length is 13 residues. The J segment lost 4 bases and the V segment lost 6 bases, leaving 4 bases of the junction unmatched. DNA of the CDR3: TGTGCCAGCAGTCCGACAGGGGTAGAGACCCAGTACTTC. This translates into CASSPTGVETQYF. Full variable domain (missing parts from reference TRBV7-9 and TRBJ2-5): DTGVSQNPRHKITKRGQNVTFRCDPISEHNRLYWYRQTLGQGPEFLTYFQNEAQLEKSRLLSDRFSAERPKGSFSTLEIQRTEQGDSAMYLCASSPTGVETQYFGPGTRLLVL.